The sequence of this T cell receptor beta chain was determined in a study of shared clonotypes between healthy human individuals. The repertoire was sequenced with immunoSEQ multiplex PCR; TCRdb's copy has only in-frame clones and lacks some. The sample lists roughly 2.2 million clones, just under 95% seen once, with 0.37% in the top ten. Germline assignment: CDR1 MGHRA and CDR2 YSYEKL. This CDR3 spans 16 amino acids. With 1 base removed from V and 1 base from J, the gap between germline ends came to 12 bases. This TCR derives from a man aged 18 to 29 in good health. Some clones in this sample may be carry-over from other donors' samples. Sequencing was performed on naive CD4+ T cells from PBMCs. The subset denotes: CD45RA+ positively selected. The chain uses TRBV4-1 and TRBJ2-3; TRBD1 might be the D (6 bases). CDR3 sequence: CASSQVGGPRTDTQYF. CDR3 DNA sequence: TGCGCCAGCAGCCAAGTAGGGGGACCACGCACAGATACGCAGTATTTT.